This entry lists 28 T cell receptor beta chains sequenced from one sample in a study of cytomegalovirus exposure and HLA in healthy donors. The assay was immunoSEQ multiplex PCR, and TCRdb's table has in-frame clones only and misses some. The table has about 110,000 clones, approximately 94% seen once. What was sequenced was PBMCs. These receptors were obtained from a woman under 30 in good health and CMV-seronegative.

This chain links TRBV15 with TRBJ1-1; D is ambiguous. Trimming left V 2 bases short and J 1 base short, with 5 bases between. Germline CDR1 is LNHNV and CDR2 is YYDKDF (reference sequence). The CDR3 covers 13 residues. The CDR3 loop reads CATSRIKNTEAFF. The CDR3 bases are TGTGCCACCAGCAGAATAAAGAACACTGAAGCTTTCTTT.

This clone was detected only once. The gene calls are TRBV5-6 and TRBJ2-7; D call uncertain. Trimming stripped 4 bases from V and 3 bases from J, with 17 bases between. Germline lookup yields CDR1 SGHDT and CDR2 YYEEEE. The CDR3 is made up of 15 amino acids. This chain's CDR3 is CASSPEPDPFYEQYF. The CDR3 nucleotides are TGTGCCAGCAGCCCGGAGCCCGATCCCTTCTACGAGCAGTACTTC.

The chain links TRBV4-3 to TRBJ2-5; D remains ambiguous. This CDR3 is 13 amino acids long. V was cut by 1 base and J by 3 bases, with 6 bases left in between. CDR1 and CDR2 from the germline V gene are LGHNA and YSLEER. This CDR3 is CASSQGRKETQYF. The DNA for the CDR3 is TGCGCCAGCAGCCAAGGCAGAAAAGAGACCCAGTACTTC.

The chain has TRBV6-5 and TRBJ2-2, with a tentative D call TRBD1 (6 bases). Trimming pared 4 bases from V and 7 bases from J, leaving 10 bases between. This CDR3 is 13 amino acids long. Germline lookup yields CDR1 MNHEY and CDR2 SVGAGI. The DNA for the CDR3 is TGTGCCAGCAGTTCCACAGGGTACGGGGAGCTGTTTTTT. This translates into CASSSTGYGELFF.

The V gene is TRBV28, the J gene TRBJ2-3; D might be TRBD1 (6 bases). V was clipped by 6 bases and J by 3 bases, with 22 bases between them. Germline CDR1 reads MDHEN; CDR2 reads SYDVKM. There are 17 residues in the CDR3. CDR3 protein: CASSSPDSLWGTDTQYF. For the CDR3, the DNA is TGTGCCAGCAGCTCCCCGGACAGCCTTTGGGGGACAGATACGCAGTATTTT.

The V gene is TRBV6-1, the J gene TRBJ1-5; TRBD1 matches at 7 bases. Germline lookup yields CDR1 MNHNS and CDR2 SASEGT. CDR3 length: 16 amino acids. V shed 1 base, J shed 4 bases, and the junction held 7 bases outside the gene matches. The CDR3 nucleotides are TGTGCCAGCAGTGAAGGTGAGGGGGCGCGAAATCAGCCCCAGCATTTT. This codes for CASSEGEGARNQPQHF.

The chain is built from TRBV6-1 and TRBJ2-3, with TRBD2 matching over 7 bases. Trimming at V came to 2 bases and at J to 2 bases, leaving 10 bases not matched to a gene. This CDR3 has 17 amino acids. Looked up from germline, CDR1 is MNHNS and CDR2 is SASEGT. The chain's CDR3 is CASSEKRTRRNTDTQYF. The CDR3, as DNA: TGTGCCAGCAGTGAAAAAAGGACTAGGCGAAACACAGATACGCAGTATTTT.

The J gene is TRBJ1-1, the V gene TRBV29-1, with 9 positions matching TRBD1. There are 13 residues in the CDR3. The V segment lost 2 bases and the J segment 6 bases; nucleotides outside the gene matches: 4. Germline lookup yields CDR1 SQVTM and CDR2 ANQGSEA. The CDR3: CSVESTGGAEAFF. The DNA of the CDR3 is TGCAGCGTTGAATCTACAGGGGGCGCTGAAGCTTTCTTT.

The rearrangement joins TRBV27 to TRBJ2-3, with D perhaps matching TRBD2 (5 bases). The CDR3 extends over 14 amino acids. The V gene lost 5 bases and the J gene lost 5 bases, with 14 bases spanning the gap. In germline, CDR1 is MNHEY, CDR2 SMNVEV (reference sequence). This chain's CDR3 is CASSLGLREDTQYF. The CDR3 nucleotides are TGTGCCAGCAGTCTCGGGTTGAGGGAAGATACGCAGTATTTT.

CDR3 in DNA: TGCGCCAGCAGCCATAAGGGACATAAGAACACTGAAGCTTTCTTT. Its translation is CASSHKGHKNTEAFF. The chain uses TRBV4-1 and TRBJ1-1, with D perhaps matching TRBD1 (6 bases). Germline CDR1 MGHRA, CDR2 YSYEKL. This CDR3 is built from 15 residues. Trimming removed 3 bases from V and 1 base from J, with 12 bases in between.

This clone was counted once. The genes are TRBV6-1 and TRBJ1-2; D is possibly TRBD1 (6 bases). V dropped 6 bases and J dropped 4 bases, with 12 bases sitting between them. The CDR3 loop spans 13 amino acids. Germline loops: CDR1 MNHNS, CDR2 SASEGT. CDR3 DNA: TGTGCCAGCAGAGTGACAGGCCCCTATGGCTACACCTTC. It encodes CASRVTGPYGYTF.

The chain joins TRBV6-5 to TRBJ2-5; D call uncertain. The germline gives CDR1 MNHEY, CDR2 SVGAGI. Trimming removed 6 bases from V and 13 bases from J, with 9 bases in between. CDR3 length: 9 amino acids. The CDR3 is CASSSPRYF. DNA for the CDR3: TGTGCCAGCAGCTCACCGCGGTACTTC.

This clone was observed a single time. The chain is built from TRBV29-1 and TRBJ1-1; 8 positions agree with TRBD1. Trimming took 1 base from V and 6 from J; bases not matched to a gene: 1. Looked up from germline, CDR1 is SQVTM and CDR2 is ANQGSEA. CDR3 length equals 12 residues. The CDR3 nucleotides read TGCAGCGTTGAAGGGACAGGGTCTGAAGCTTTCTTT. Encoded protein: CSVEGTGSEAFF.

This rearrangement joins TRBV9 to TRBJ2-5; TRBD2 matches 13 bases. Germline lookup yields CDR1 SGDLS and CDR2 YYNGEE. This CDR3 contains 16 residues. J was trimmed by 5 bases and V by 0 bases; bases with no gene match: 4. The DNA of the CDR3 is TGTGCCAGCAGCGTAGTACTAGCGGGGGGGCGGGAGACCCAGTACTTC. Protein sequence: CASSVVLAGGRETQYF. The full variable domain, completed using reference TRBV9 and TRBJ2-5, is DSGVTQTPKHLITATGQRVTLRCSPRSGDLSVYWYQQSLDQGLQFLIQYYNGEERAKGNILERFSAQQFPDLHSELNLSSLELGDSALYFCASSVVLAGGRETQYFGPGTRLLVL.

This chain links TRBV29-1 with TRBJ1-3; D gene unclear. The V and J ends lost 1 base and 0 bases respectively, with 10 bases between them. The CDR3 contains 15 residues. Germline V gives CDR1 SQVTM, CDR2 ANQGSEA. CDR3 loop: CSVEVARVSGNTIYF. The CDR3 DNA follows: TGCAGCGTTGAAGTAGCCCGAGTCTCTGGAAACACCATATATTTT.

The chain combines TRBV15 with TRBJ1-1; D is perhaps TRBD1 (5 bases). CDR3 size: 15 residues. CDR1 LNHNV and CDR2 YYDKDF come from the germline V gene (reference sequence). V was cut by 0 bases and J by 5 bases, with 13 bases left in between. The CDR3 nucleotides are TGTGCCACCAGCAGAGATGCCCGGGGGATTACTGAAGCTTTCTTT. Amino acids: CATSRDARGITEAFF.

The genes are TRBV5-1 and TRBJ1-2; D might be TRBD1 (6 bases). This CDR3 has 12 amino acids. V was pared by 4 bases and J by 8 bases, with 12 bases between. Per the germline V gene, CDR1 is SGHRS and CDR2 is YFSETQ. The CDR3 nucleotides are TGCGCCAGCAGCGACCAGGGGATAGGCTACACCTTC. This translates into CASSDQGIGYTF.

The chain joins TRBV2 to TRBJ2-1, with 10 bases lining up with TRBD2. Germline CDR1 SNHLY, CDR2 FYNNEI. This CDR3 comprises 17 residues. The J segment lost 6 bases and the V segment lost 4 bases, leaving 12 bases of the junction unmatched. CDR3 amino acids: CASSVDLAGAPRNEQFF. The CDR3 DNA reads TGTGCCAGCAGTGTCGATCTAGCGGGGGCTCCTCGCAATGAGCAGTTCTTC.

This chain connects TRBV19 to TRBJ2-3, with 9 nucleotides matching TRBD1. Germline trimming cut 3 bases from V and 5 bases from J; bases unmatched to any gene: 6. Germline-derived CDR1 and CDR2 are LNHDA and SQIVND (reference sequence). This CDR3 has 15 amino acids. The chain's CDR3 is CASSMAGQGRDTQYF. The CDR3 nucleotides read TGTGCCAGTAGTATGGCGGGACAGGGAAGAGATACGCAGTATTTT.

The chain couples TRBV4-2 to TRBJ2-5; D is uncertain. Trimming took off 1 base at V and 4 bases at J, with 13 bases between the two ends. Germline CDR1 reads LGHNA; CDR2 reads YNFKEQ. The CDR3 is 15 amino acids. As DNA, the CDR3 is TGTGCCAGCAGCCAAGTTTGGCTTCAACGAGAGACCCAGTACTTC. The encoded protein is CASSQVWLQRETQYF.

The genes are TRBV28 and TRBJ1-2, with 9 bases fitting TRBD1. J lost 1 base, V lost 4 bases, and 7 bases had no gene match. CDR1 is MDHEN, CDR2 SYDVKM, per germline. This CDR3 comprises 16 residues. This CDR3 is CASSSFVGQGNYGYTF. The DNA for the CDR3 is TGTGCCAGCAGTTCCTTTGTGGGACAGGGTAACTATGGCTACACCTTC.

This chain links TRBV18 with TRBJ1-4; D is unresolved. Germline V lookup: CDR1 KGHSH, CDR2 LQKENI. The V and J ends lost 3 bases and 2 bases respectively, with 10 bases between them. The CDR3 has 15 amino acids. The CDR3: CASSPTEATNEKLFF. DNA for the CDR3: TGTGCCAGCTCACCCACCGAGGCGACTAATGAAAAACTGTTTTTT. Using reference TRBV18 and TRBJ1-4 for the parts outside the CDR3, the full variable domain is NAGVMQNPRHLVRRRGQEARLRCSPMKGHSHVYWYRQLPEEGLKFMVYLQKENIIDESGMPKERFSAEFPKEGPSILRIQQVVRGDSAAYFCASSPTEATNEKLFFGSGTQLSVL.

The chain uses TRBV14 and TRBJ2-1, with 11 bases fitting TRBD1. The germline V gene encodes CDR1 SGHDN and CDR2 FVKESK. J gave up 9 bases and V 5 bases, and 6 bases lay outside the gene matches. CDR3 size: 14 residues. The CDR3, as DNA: TGTGCCAGCAGCACCGGACAGGGGGCAATTGAGCAGTTCTTC. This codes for CASSTGQGAIEQFF.

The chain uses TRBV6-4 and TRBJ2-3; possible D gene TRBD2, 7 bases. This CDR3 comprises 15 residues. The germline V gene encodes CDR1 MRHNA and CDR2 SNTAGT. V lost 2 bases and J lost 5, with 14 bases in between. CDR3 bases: TGTGCCAGCAGTGACGAGTGGGGGGGCGTAGATACGCAGTATTTT. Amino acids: CASSDEWGGVDTQYF.

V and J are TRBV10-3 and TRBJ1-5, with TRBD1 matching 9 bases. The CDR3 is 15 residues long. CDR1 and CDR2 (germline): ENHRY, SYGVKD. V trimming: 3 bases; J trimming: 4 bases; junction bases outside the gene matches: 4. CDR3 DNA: TGTGCCATCAGTGAAATTGGGACAGGGAATCAGCCCCAGCATTTT. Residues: CAISEIGTGNQPQHF.

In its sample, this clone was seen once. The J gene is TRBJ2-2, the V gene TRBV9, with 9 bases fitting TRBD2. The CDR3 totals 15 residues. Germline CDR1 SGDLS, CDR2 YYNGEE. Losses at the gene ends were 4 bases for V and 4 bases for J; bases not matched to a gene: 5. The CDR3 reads CASSRGTSRTGELFF. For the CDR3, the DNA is TGTGCCAGCAGCCGGGGGACTAGCCGCACCGGGGAGCTGTTTTTT.

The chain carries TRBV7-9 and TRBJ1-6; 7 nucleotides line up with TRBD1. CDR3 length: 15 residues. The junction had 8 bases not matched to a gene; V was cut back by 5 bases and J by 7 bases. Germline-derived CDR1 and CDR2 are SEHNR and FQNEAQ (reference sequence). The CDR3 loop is CASSHNRGRNSPLHF. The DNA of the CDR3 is TGTGCCAGCAGCCATAACAGGGGACGCAATTCACCCCTCCACTTT. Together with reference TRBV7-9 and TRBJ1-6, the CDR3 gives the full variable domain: DTGVSQNPRHKITKRGQNVTFRCDPISEHNRLYWYRQTLGQGPEFLTYFQNEAQLEKSRLLSDRFSAERPKGSFSTLEIQRTEQGDSAMYLCASSHNRGRNSPLHFGNGTRLTVT.

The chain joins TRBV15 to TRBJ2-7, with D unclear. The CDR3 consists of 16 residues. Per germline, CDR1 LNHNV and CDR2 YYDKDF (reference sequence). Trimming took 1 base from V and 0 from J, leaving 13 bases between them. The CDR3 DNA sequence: TGTGCCACCAGCAGAGGTGACGGGTTAAGCTCCTACGAGCAGTACTTC. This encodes CATSRGDGLSSYEQYF.